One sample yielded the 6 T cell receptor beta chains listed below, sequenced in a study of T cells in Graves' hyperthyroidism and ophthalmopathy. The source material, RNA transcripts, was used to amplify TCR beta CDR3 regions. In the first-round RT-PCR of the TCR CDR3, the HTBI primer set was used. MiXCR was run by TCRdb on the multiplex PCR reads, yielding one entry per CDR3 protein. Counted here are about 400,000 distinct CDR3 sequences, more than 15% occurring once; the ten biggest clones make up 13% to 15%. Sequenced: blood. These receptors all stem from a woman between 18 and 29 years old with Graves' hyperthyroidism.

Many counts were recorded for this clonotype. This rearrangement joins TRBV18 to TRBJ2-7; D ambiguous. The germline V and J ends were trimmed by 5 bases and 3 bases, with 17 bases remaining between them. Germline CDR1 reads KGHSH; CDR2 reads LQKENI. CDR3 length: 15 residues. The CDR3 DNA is TGTGCCAGCTCAGGAGCCGGGCCCAGAGTCTACGAGCAGTACTTC. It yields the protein CASSGAGPRVYEQYF.

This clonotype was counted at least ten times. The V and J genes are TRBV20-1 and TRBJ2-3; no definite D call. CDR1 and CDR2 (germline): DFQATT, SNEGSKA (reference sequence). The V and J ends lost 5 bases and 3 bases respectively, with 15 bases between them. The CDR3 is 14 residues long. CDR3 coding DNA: TGCAGTGCTCAATCAGGTGGACCAACAGATACGCAGTATTTT. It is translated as CSAQSGGPTDTQYF.

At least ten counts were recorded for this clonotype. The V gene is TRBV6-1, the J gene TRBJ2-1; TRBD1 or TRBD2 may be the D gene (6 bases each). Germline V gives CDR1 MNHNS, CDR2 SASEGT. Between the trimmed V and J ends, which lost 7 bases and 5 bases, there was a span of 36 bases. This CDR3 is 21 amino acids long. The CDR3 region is CASTSPGNTGPKRGDHNEQFF. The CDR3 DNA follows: TGTGCCAGCACCTCACCAGGGAATACAGGGCCTAAAAGGGGGGATCACAATGAGCAGTTCTTC.

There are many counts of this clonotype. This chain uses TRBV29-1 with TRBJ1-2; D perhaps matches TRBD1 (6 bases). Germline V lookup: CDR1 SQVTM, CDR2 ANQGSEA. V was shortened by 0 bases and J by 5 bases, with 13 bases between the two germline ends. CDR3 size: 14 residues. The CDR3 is CSVEEAGHPYGYTF. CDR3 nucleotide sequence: TGCAGCGTTGAAGAGGCGGGACATCCTTATGGCTACACCTTC. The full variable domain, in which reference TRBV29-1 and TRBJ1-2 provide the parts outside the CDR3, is SAVISQKPSRDICQRGTSLTIQCQVDSQVTMMFWYRQQPGQSLTLIATANQGSEATYESGFVIDKFPISRPNLTFSTLTVSNMSPEDSSIYLCSVEEAGHPYGYTFGSGTRLTVV.

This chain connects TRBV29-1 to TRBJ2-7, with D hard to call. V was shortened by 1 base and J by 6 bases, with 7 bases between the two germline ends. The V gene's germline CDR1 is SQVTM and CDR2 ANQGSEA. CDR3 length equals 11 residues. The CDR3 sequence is CSVEGPFEQYF. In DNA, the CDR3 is TGCAGCGTTGAAGGACCCTTCGAGCAGTACTTC.

The CDR3 reads CASTPIGTDGYTF. The CDR3 DNA reads TGTGCCAGCACCCCGATTGGGACGGATGGCTACACCTTC. The rearrangement uses TRBV6-1 and TRBJ1-2, with D possibly matching TRBD1 (5 bases). V was pared by 7 bases and J by 6 bases, with 15 bases between. Germline V gives CDR1 MNHNS, CDR2 SASEGT. The CDR3 runs 13 residues.